A selection of T cell receptor beta chains follows, all from one sample in a study of blood T cell repertoires in COVID-19. The method was immunoSEQ multiplex PCR; TCRdb's version includes in-frame clones alone and lacks a portion of them. The sample holds 300,000 to 350,000 clones, roughly 86% seen once. Sequenced material: peripheral blood. The receptors shown here come from a young man with COVID-19, enrolled during active disease. The CDR3 runs from the conserved cysteine through the conserved F or W. Fields, in order: J gene, clone size, V gene, D gene, CDR3 DNA, CDR3 protein. D genes are given only for firm matches. Expanded clones are given a class, and other clones once, few, many or no size at all.

J: TRBJ1-2; size: few; V: TRBV28; D: TRBD1; DNA: TGTGCCAGCAGTCCCGATCCCCGGGACAGGGAAAGAGGCTACACCTTC; CDR3: CASSPDPRDRERGYTF
J: TRBJ1-1; size: .; V: TRBV6-5; D: .; DNA: TGTGCCAGCAGACCACCTCAGGTGCGGGGCGCTGAAGCTTTCTTT; CDR3: CASRPPQVRGAEAFF
J: TRBJ2-3; size: .; V: TRBV3-1/TRBV3-2; D: .; DNA: TGTGCCAGCAGCCCCTACGGACACTCCATAACTACGCAGTATTTT; CDR3: CASSPYGHSITTQYF
J: TRBJ2-7; size: .; V: TRBV6-6; D: .; DNA: TGTGCCAGCAGTTACGCCGCAGGGGTCTACGAGCAGTACTTC; CDR3: CASSYAAGVYEQYF
J: TRBJ1-3; size: .; V: TRBV2; D: .; DNA: TGTGCCAGCAGGGACTCCTACTCTGGAAACACCATATATTTT; CDR3: CASRDSYSGNTIYF
J: TRBJ2-7; size: .; V: TRBV4-2; D: TRBD2; DNA: TGTGCCAGCAGCCCGTCTACCGCAGGGGGGGGGACTAGCGGGAGTTACGAGCAGTACTTC; CDR3: CASSPSTAGGGTSGSYEQYF
J: TRBJ1-4; size: .; V: TRBV5-1; D: .; DNA: TGCGCCAGCAGCCCCACAGCGGCCGGGGGGGAAAAACTGTTTTTT; CDR3: CASSPTAAGGEKLFF
J: TRBJ2-3; size: .; V: TRBV5-4; D: TRBD2; DNA: TGTGCCAGCAGCTTGGCCGGTGCGGGAGTTATAGATACGCAGTATTTT; CDR3: CASSLAGAGVIDTQYF
J: TRBJ2-7; size: .; V: TRBV7-2; D: .; DNA: TGTGCCAGCAGCCCCACCAGGAACGAGCAGTACTTC; CDR3: CASSPTRNEQYF
J: TRBJ2-3; size: .; V: TRBV7-2; D: .; DNA: TGTGCCAGCAGCCGTTCCCAAGCTTCAGATACGCAGTATTTT; CDR3: CASSRSQASDTQYF
J: TRBJ2-5; size: .; V: TRBV27; D: TRBD1; DNA: TGTGCCAGCAGTCTCTATAGGGGGCTTTGGGAGACCCAGTACTTC; CDR3: CASSLYRGLWETQYF
J: TRBJ2-4; size: .; V: TRBV28; D: .; DNA: TGTGCCAGCAGTTTTGAATACGGCAGGGGTACCCCAAGGGCCCTCCCGGGGGCCAAAAACATTCAGTACTTC; CDR3: CASSFEYGRGTPRALPGAKNIQYF
J: TRBJ2-7; size: .; V: TRBV7-2; D: TRBD1; DNA: TGTGCCAGCAGCAGTAACGGACAGGCCTACGAGCAGTACTTC; CDR3: CASSSNGQAYEQYF
J: TRBJ2-1; size: .; V: TRBV7-9; D: .; DNA: TGTGCCAGCAGCTTAGCGCGAGGCTATGAGCAGTTCTTC; CDR3: CASSLARGYEQFF
J: TRBJ2-5; size: .; V: TRBV6-2/TRBV6-3; D: TRBD2; DNA: TGTGCCAGCAGTTACTCGGGACTAGCGCGAGAGACCCAGTACTTC; CDR3: CASSYSGLARETQYF
J: TRBJ2-5; size: .; V: TRBV12-3/TRBV12-4; D: TRBD1; DNA: TGTGCCAGCTCACAGGGGGTCATAGAGACCCAGTACTTC; CDR3: CASSQGVIETQYF
J: TRBJ2-1; size: .; V: TRBV28; D: TRBD2; DNA: TGTGCCAGCAGTTCCGGACTAGCGGGCCTCTACAATGAGCAGTTCTTC; CDR3: CASSSGLAGLYNEQFF
J: TRBJ1-6; size: .; V: TRBV5-4; D: .; DNA: TGTGCCAGCAGCTTGGCCCCCAGGGGTAATTCACCCCTCCACTTT; CDR3: CASSLAPRGNSPLHF
J: TRBJ2-1; size: .; V: TRBV28; D: TRBD2; DNA: TGTGCCAGCAGCCCGACTAGCGGGACGTACAATGAGCAGTTCTTC; CDR3: CASSPTSGTYNEQFF
J: TRBJ2-1; size: .; V: TRBV9; D: TRBD2; DNA: TGTGCCAGCAGCGTAACGGGACTAGCGGGAGGCAATGAGCAGTTCTTC; CDR3: CASSVTGLAGGNEQFF
J: TRBJ2-4; size: .; V: TRBV10-3; D: .; DNA: TGTGCCATCAGTGATTTTCTCGCCAAAAACATTCAGTACTTC; CDR3: CAISDFLAKNIQYF
J: TRBJ2-1; size: .; V: TRBV19; D: TRBD2; DNA: TGTGCCAGTAGTATAATCACTAGCGGGAGAACTGAGCAGTTCTTC; CDR3: CASSIITSGRTEQFF
J: TRBJ1-2; size: .; V: TRBV28; D: .; DNA: TGTGCCATCCCTCGGGGGGACCAAGGGTACGGCTACACCTTC; CDR3: CAIPRGDQGYGYTF
J: TRBJ2-7; size: .; V: TRBV25-1; D: .; DNA: TGTGCCAGCAGTGAAGGACAGTCCTACGAGCAGTACTTC; CDR3: CASSEGQSYEQYF
J: TRBJ2-7; size: .; V: TRBV5-6; D: .; DNA: TGTGCCAGCAGCACGGGACTGGCGCGGCAGTACTTC; CDR3: CASSTGLARQYF
J: TRBJ2-1; size: .; V: TRBV15; D: .; DNA: TGTGCCACCAGCGAGGGGGTGGCGGCGATCTACAATGAGCAGTTCTTC; CDR3: CATSEGVAAIYNEQFF
J: TRBJ2-7; size: once; V: TRBV18; D: TRBD2; DNA: TGTGCCAGCTCGCGAACGGGCGGGAGGCAGGGACTCGACTACGAGCAGTACTTC; CDR3: CASSRTGGRQGLDYEQYF